A selection of T cell receptor beta chains follows, all from one sample in a study of CD8 T cells in Susac syndrome. Each CDR3 protein is one row after TCRdb ran MiXCR on the immunoSEQ multiplex PCR reads. Of approximately 190,000 distinct CDR3 sequences in the sample, about 94% are singletons; the top ten hold around 0.096%. Sequences were obtained from CD4+ T cells from PBMCs. These receptor sequences come from a human donor with Susac syndrome. The CDR3 runs from the conserved cysteine through the conserved F or W. Fields, in order: CDR3 DNA, CDR3 protein, J gene, V gene, clone size, D gene. D genes are given only for firm matches. Clone sizes are given selectively: once, few, many, or a class where the clone is expanded.

cdr3_nt: TGTGCCAGCAGCTCGCAAAGGACAGGGGGTTCGATCACCGGGGAGCTGTTTTTT
cdr3_aa: CASSSQRTGGSITGELFF
j_call: TRBJ2-2
v_call: TRBV3-1
clone_size: NA
d_call: TRBD1

cdr3_nt: TGCGCCAGCAGCTTGGTCGGGACAGGTGGGATGAACACTGAAGCTTTCTTT
cdr3_aa: CASSLVGTGGMNTEAFF
j_call: TRBJ1-1
v_call: TRBV5-1
clone_size: NA
d_call: TRBD1

cdr3_nt: TGCGCCAGCAGCTTGGAGGGACAGGGGTATGGCTACACCTTC
cdr3_aa: CASSLEGQGYGYTF
j_call: TRBJ1-2
v_call: TRBV5-1
clone_size: NA
d_call: TRBD1

cdr3_nt: TGCAGTGCTAGAAGGAGTAGGAACACCGGGGAGCTGTTTTTT
cdr3_aa: CSARRSRNTGELFF
j_call: TRBJ2-2
v_call: TRBV20-1
clone_size: NA
d_call: NA

cdr3_nt: TGTGCCAGCAGCTTGGCCGGGACAGGGGCCGGGGAGCTGTTTTTT
cdr3_aa: CASSLAGTGAGELFF
j_call: TRBJ2-2
v_call: TRBV5-6
clone_size: NA
d_call: TRBD1

cdr3_nt: TGTGCCAGCAGCGTACAGGGCAGCGTGAACACTGAAGCTTTCTTT
cdr3_aa: CASSVQGSVNTEAFF
j_call: TRBJ1-1
v_call: TRBV9
clone_size: NA
d_call: NA

cdr3_nt: TGTGCCAGCAGCTTAAGGGGGGGCGGTGAGCAGTTCTTC
cdr3_aa: CASSLRGGGEQFF
j_call: TRBJ2-1
v_call: TRBV7-3
clone_size: NA
d_call: NA

cdr3_nt: TGTGCCAGCAGTTACAGAGGGGCTCAGCCCCAGCATTTT
cdr3_aa: CASSYRGAQPQHF
j_call: TRBJ1-5
v_call: TRBV6-2/TRBV6-3
clone_size: NA
d_call: NA

cdr3_nt: TGCAGCGTTCTGGGCGTAGGTTACGAGCAGTACTTC
cdr3_aa: CSVLGVGYEQYF
j_call: TRBJ2-7
v_call: TRBV29-1
clone_size: NA
d_call: NA

cdr3_nt: TGCGCCAGCAAGGTGCGGCCGAACACCGGGGAGCTGTTTTTT
cdr3_aa: CASKVRPNTGELFF
j_call: TRBJ2-2
v_call: TRBV10-2
clone_size: once
d_call: NA

cdr3_nt: TGTGCCAGTAGTTCGGGACGCTATGGCTACACCTTC
cdr3_aa: CASSSGRYGYTF
j_call: TRBJ1-2
v_call: TRBV19
clone_size: NA
d_call: NA

cdr3_nt: TGTGCCAGCAGCTTTAGGATACCCCACCAAGAGACCCAGTACTTC
cdr3_aa: CASSFRIPHQETQYF
j_call: TRBJ2-5
v_call: TRBV5-6
clone_size: NA
d_call: NA

cdr3_nt: TGCAGTGCATTAAGGGCGCAGGGGTTCTATGGCTACACCTTC
cdr3_aa: CSALRAQGFYGYTF
j_call: TRBJ1-2
v_call: TRBV20-1
clone_size: NA
d_call: NA

cdr3_nt: TGTGCCAGCAGTTCCCGCAGGGTCGACGAGCAGTACTTC
cdr3_aa: CASSSRRVDEQYF
j_call: TRBJ2-7
v_call: TRBV27
clone_size: NA
d_call: NA

cdr3_nt: TGTGCCAGCAGTTTTCAACGATCCACACGGAACACTGAAGCTTTCTTT
cdr3_aa: CASSFQRSTRNTEAFF
j_call: TRBJ1-1
v_call: TRBV27
clone_size: NA
d_call: NA

cdr3_nt: TGTGCCAGCAGTTTACATCTCCAGGGGGCTGAGGAAAAACTGTTTTTT
cdr3_aa: CASSLHLQGAEEKLFF
j_call: TRBJ1-4
v_call: TRBV28
clone_size: NA
d_call: TRBD1

cdr3_nt: TGTGCCAGCAGCGCACAGAGCGTTTACGAGCAGTACTTC
cdr3_aa: CASSAQSVYEQYF
j_call: TRBJ2-7
v_call: TRBV5-4
clone_size: NA
d_call: NA

cdr3_nt: TGTGCCGCCGGTTGGGGGGCCCAAGAGACCCAGTACTTC
cdr3_aa: CAAGWGAQETQYF
j_call: TRBJ2-5
v_call: TRBV18
clone_size: NA
d_call: NA

cdr3_nt: TGCAGTGCCGACCGGGCTAGCGGATCCTACGAGCAGTACTTC
cdr3_aa: CSADRASGSYEQYF
j_call: TRBJ2-7
v_call: TRBV20-1
clone_size: NA
d_call: TRBD2

cdr3_nt: TGCAGTGCCCTCGGGGATCTCGGATCCTACGAGCAGTACTTC
cdr3_aa: CSALGDLGSYEQYF
j_call: TRBJ2-7
v_call: TRBV20-1
clone_size: once
d_call: NA

cdr3_nt: TGCAGTGCTAGAGATCGGGGGGCGTATAGCAATCAGCCCCAGCATTTT
cdr3_aa: CSARDRGAYSNQPQHF
j_call: TRBJ1-5
v_call: TRBV20-1
clone_size: NA
d_call: NA

cdr3_nt: TGTGCCAGCAGCCGGGACAGGAGGACGAATCAGCCCCAGCATTTT
cdr3_aa: CASSRDRRTNQPQHF
j_call: TRBJ1-5
v_call: TRBV12-3/TRBV12-4
clone_size: NA
d_call: TRBD1